This T cell receptor (beta chain) is from a study of cytomegalovirus exposure and HLA in healthy donors. Whole-study findings and limits: After further analysis at a later stage, around 17,000 TCR beta sequences were associated with HLA alleles at 0.05 false discovery rate. A few CMV-associated chains proved CMV antigen-specific in vitro.

This clone was seen more than once but under ten times. Its antigen is not identified. 13 Jbeta primers and 60 Vbeta primers were used for the PCR. Only in-frame clones appear in the TCRdb table, and some are missing; sequencing was by immunoSEQ multiplex PCR. Here the sample spans about 160,000 clones, roughly 80% being singletons. The junction had 3 bases not matched to a gene; V was cut back by 2 bases and J by 2 bases. The length of the CDR3 is 15 residues. CDR1 SGHNT and CDR2 YYREEE come from the germline V gene (reference sequence). This TCR was sampled from a man aged 50 to 60 in good health and CMV-seropositive. The chain combines TRBV5-4 with TRBJ2-3; 9 bases agree with TRBD1. The sequencing input was PBMCs. DNA of the CDR3: TGTGCCAGCAGCTTCCGGGACAGGGACACAGATACGCAGTATTTT. Its translation: CASSFRDRDTDTQYF.